This paragraph reports one TCR beta chain. No antigen is known for it. The entry originates in a study of shared clonotypes between healthy human individuals. Study-level findings and limits: The sharing of 4% to 5.5% of naive CD4 clonotypes was seen across several donors.

In the sorted-subset replicate PCRs, roughly 210 ng DNA, tens of thousands of T cell genomes, was used. Sequencing was performed with immunoSEQ multiplex PCR; in TCRdb, only in-frame clones are kept and a portion is missing. The sample gives roughly 2.4 million clones, 90% to 97% of which show up once; more than 0.1% is in the top ten. Germline CDR1 reads MDHEN; CDR2 reads SYDVKM. The ends were cut back, 9 bases at V and 1 base at J, with 4 bases in the middle. The CDR3 spans 11 residues. V and J are TRBV28 and TRBJ1-3; D remains ambiguous. The sequenced material came from naive CD4+ T cells sorted from blood. As for subset: CD45RA+ positively selected. The receptor was isolated from a man between 18 and 35 years old in good health. CDR3 nucleotides: TGTGCCAGGAAATCTGGAAACACCATATATTTT. It specifies CARKSGNTIYF. Full variable domain (outside the CDR3, taken from reference TRBV28 and TRBJ1-3): DVKVTQSSRYLVKRTGEKVFLECVQDMDHENMFWYRQDPGLGLRLIYFSYDVKMKEKGDIPEGYSVSREKKERFSLILESASTNQTSMYLCARKSGNTIYFGEGSWLTVV.